Below are 26 T cell receptor beta chains sequenced from a single sample in a study of shared clonotypes between healthy human individuals. The assay was immunoSEQ multiplex PCR, and TCRdb's table has in-frame clones only and misses some. The sample includes roughly 2,300,000 clones, roughly 90% seen only once; the top ten take approximately 0.41%. The sequenced sample consisted of naive CD4+ T cells from PBMCs. The sample's subset: CD45RA+ positively selected. These receptors all stem from a man younger than 35 in good health. Some clones in this sample may be carry-over from other donors' samples.

The chain recombines TRBV18 with TRBJ2-4; D is perhaps TRBD1 (5 bases). CDR1 KGHSH and CDR2 LQKENI come from the germline V gene. V lost 0 bases and J 8 bases, leaving 8 bases between the germline ends. This CDR3 has 13 residues. CDR3 sequence: CASSPPGQDIQYF. The CDR3 nucleotides are TGTGCCAGCTCACCACCGGGGCAAGACATTCAGTACTTC.

The V and J genes are TRBV11-3 and TRBJ1-6; no firm D call. Germline-derived CDR1 and CDR2 are SGHNT and YENEEA. V lost 3 bases, J lost 8 bases, and 8 bases lay in between. This CDR3 comprises 13 residues. The CDR3 sequence: CASSLGWDSPLHF. The CDR3 nucleotides are TGTGCCAGCAGCTTGGGTTGGGATTCACCCCTCCACTTT.

The gene calls are TRBV29-1 and TRBJ1-5, with D unresolved. The germline V gene encodes CDR1 SQVTM and CDR2 ANQGSEA. The CDR3 has 12 residues. Trimming pared 6 bases from V and 2 bases from J, leaving 8 bases between. The CDR3 DNA is TGCAGCGTGGGGTTCGGCAATCAGCCCCAGCATTTT. Translating it yields CSVGFGNQPQHF. The complete variable domain, with remaining parts taken from reference TRBV29-1 and TRBJ1-5, reads SAVISQKPSRDICQRGTSLTIQCQVDSQVTMMFWYRQQPGQSLTLIATANQGSEATYESGFVIDKFPISRPNLTFSTLTVSNMSPEDSSIYLCSVGFGNQPQHFGDGTRLSIL.

The chain has TRBV7-6 and TRBJ2-2, with 8 nucleotides matching TRBD2. From germline, CDR1 is SGHVS and CDR2 FNYEAQ. This CDR3 spans 16 amino acids. Trimming at V came to 1 base and at J to 6 bases, leaving 7 bases not matched to a gene. The CDR3 is CASSLEPGLVAGELFF. The DNA for the CDR3 is TGTGCCAGCAGCTTAGAACCGGGACTAGTAGCCGGGGAGCTGTTTTTT.

This chain uses TRBV6-5 with TRBJ2-1; 7 bases line up with TRBD2. The germline gives CDR1 MNHEY, CDR2 SVGAGI. This CDR3 spans 15 amino acids. V dropped 6 bases and J dropped 3; count of bases not matched to a gene: 8. The CDR3 DNA reads TGTGCCAGCAGGTCGACTAGCCCCTTCTACAATGAGCAGTTCTTC. Translated, it gives CASRSTSPFYNEQFF.

The V and J genes are TRBV25-1 and TRBJ1-2; D ambiguous. V was clipped by 1 base and J by 4 bases, with 7 bases between them. Germline V gene data show CDR1 as MGHDK and CDR2 as SYGVNS. The CDR3 totals 13 residues. The chain's CDR3 is CASSESYSYGYTF. CDR3 sequence (DNA): TGTGCCAGCAGTGAATCGTACAGCTATGGCTACACCTTC.

A note on this clone: Other DNA sequences from this sample encode an identical CDR3 as well. The chain joins TRBV28 to TRBJ2-7, with 10 bases lining up with TRBD1. Per the germline V gene, CDR1 is MDHEN and CDR2 is SYDVKM. Trimming at V came to 6 bases and at J to 3 bases, leaving 2 bases not matched to a gene. The CDR3 covers 13 residues. CDR3 nucleotide sequence: TGTGCCAGCAGGGGACAGGGGCGCTACGAGCAGTACTTC. This sequence encodes CASRGQGRYEQYF.

V gene TRBV29-1 combines with J gene TRBJ1-1; TRBD1 might be the D (5 bases). In germline, CDR1 is SQVTM, CDR2 ANQGSEA. The CDR3 totals 14 residues. The ends were cut back, 3 bases at V and 1 base at J, with 12 bases in the middle. The CDR3 spells CSVEVGGSNTEAFF. CDR3 DNA: TGCAGCGTTGAGGTGGGGGGATCGAACACTGAAGCTTTCTTT. The whole variable domain, remainder taken from reference TRBV29-1 and TRBJ1-1, is SAVISQKPSRDICQRGTSLTIQCQVDSQVTMMFWYRQQPGQSLTLIATANQGSEATYESGFVIDKFPISRPNLTFSTLTVSNMSPEDSSIYLCSVEVGGSNTEAFFGQGTRLTVV.

The chain has TRBV2 and TRBJ1-5; the D is unclear. Trimming pared 6 bases from V and 2 bases from J, leaving 14 bases between. CDR3 length: 15 residues. Germline CDR1 is SNHLY and CDR2 is FYNNEI. CDR3: CASRHLDGRNQPQHF. The CDR3 region has the DNA TGTGCCAGCAGGCACCTGGACGGACGCAATCAGCCCCAGCATTTT. Filled out from reference TRBV2 and TRBJ1-5, the complete variable domain reads EPEVTQTPSHQVTQMGQEVILRCVPISNHLYFYWYRQILGQKVEFLVSFYNNEISEKSEIFDDQFSVERPDGSNFTLKIRSTKLEDSAMYFCASRHLDGRNQPQHFGDGTRLSIL.

The V call is TRBV5-6, the J call TRBJ1-1; D not certain. V lost 4 bases to trimming and J lost 4 bases, with 14 bases between them. Germline loops: CDR1 SGHDT, CDR2 YYEEEE. CDR3 size: 14 residues. The CDR3 spells CASSARVLGTEAFF. DNA for the CDR3: TGTGCCAGCAGCGCACGGGTTCTTGGCACTGAAGCTTTCTTT.

The chain uses TRBV7-9 and TRBJ2-7, with TRBD1 matching 7 bases. With 5 bases clipped from V and 6 bases from J, the junction kept 13 bases outside the gene matches. The CDR3 is 15 residues long. Germline-derived CDR1 and CDR2 are SEHNR and FQNEAQ (reference sequence). The CDR3 DNA follows: TGTGCCAGCAGCACACAGGGGCTCGACGGGCTCGAGCAGTACTTC. It codes for CASSTQGLDGLEQYF.

The chain has TRBV28 and TRBJ2-5; 10 bases match TRBD2. This CDR3 is 17 amino acids long. From germline, CDR1 is MDHEN and CDR2 SYDVKM. Unmatched junction bases numbered 14, after V lost 6 bases and J lost 4 bases. CDR3 sequence (DNA): TGTGCCAGCAGGGTACGTAGGGCTAGCGGGAGTCGAGAGACCCAGTACTTC. This translates into CASRVRRASGSRETQYF.

CDR3 in DNA: TGTGCCAGCTCACCGGAGGGGTTGGGCAATCAGCCCCAGCATTTT. Amino acids: CASSPEGLGNQPQHF. The chain joins TRBV18 to TRBJ1-5, with D possibly TRBD1 on 5 matching bases. V dropped 3 bases and J dropped 2 bases, with 11 bases sitting between them. CDR1 KGHSH and CDR2 LQKENI come from the germline V gene. The CDR3 is 15 residues long.

The V call is TRBV11-2, the J call TRBJ2-7; perhaps D is TRBD1 or TRBD2 (5 bases each). The germline CDR1 and CDR2 sequences are SGHAT and FQNNGV. Trimming shortened V by 5 bases and J by 3 bases, and 11 bases separated the two germline ends. CDR3 size: 13 residues. The CDR3 nucleotides are TGTGCCAGCAGCCAAAGGGACCTCTACGAGCAGTACTTC. Protein product: CASSQRDLYEQYF. The full variable domain, completed using reference TRBV11-2 and TRBJ2-7, is EAGVAQSPRYKIIEKRQSVAFWCNPISGHATLYWYQQILGQGPKLLIQFQNNGVVDDSQLPKDRFSAERLKGVDSTLKIQPAKLEDSAVYLCASSQRDLYEQYFGPGTRLTVT.

This sequence joins TRBV5-1 and TRBJ1-2; 7 bases map to TRBD1. Germline assignment: CDR1 SGHRS and CDR2 YFSETQ. The CDR3 sequence is 18 residues long. V was clipped by 1 base and J by 1 base; unmatched bases: 13. CDR3 residues: CASSLYTGARGFNYGYTF. CDR3 in DNA: TGCGCCAGCAGCTTGTATACAGGGGCAAGAGGATTTAACTATGGCTACACCTTC.

This rearrangement joins TRBV5-1 to TRBJ1-1; no clear D gene. Germline V gene sequence: CDR1 SGHRS, CDR2 YFSETQ. This CDR3 is 12 amino acids long. Between the trimmed V and J ends, which lost 0 bases and 5 bases, there was a span of 5 bases. The CDR3 loop is CASSLEFTEAFF. In nucleotides, the CDR3 is TGCGCCAGCAGCTTGGAATTTACTGAAGCTTTCTTT.

This rearrangement joins TRBV5-4 to TRBJ2-5, with D maybe TRBD2 (5 bases). The CDR3 has 15 residues. Germline loops: CDR1 SGHNT, CDR2 YYREEE (reference sequence). V was clipped by 7 bases and J by 2 bases, with 18 bases between them. CDR3 sequence reads: CASSGGRDGQETQYF. The CDR3, as DNA: TGTGCCAGCTCAGGAGGACGAGATGGACAAGAGACCCAGTACTTC.

This clone turned up a few times. CDR3: CASSPGVGGGNTIYF. The DNA of the CDR3 is TGTGCCAGCTCACCGGGTGTTGGTGGTGGAAACACCATATATTTT. The chain combines TRBV18 with TRBJ1-3; no clear D. CDR1 and CDR2 (germline): KGHSH, LQKENI. The CDR3 spans 15 residues. V was shortened by 3 bases and J by 3 bases, with 12 bases between the two germline ends.

The chain carries TRBV28 and TRBJ2-1; 10 bases fit TRBD2. Germline V CDR1 and CDR2: MDHEN, SYDVKM. J lost 4 bases, V lost 8 bases, and 8 bases had no gene match. The CDR3 extends over 15 amino acids. The CDR3 DNA reads TGTGCCAGCCGAACACCTAGCGGGAGTTACAATGAGCAGTTCTTC. Protein: CASRTPSGSYNEQFF.

Comments on this clone: The same CDR3 arises from other DNA sequences in this sample as well. The chain has TRBV6-6 and TRBJ2-7, with D perhaps matching TRBD1 (6 bases). The CDR3 sequence is 11 residues long. CDR1 is MNHNY and CDR2 is SVGAGI in the germline V gene (reference sequence). V was trimmed by 8 bases and J by 4 bases, leaving 9 bases between them. DNA for the CDR3: TGTGCCAGCTCCAGGGGTTACGAGCAGTACTTC. Translating gives CASSRGYEQYF.

This clone was found a few times. Different DNA sequences within this sample yield the same CDR3. The rearrangement joins TRBV5-1 to TRBJ1-5; D ambiguous. The germline V gene encodes CDR1 SGHRS and CDR2 YFSETQ. The V end lost 2 bases, the J end lost 0 bases, and 3 bases lay between the germline ends. The CDR3 is 13 amino acids. In DNA form, the CDR3 reads TGCGCCAGCAGCTTTGGTAGCAATCAGCCCCAGCATTTT. Amino acid sequence: CASSFGSNQPQHF.

With respect to this clone: This specimen includes other DNA sequences encoding the same CDR3. The genes are TRBV18 and TRBJ1-4, with D possibly matching TRBD1 (5 bases). V was cut by 1 base and J by 1 base, with 7 bases left in between. Germline assignment: CDR1 KGHSH and CDR2 LQKENI. This CDR3 contains 15 residues. CDR3 protein: CASSPRQGTNEKLFF. The CDR3 DNA follows: TGTGCCAGCTCACCACGCCAGGGAACTAATGAAAAACTGTTTTTT.

V and J are TRBV6-6 and TRBJ2-1; a weak D match, TRBD1 (5 bases). In germline, CDR1 is MNHNY, CDR2 SVGAGI (reference sequence). Trimming removed 2 bases at V and 10 bases at J, with 18 bases between. There are 15 residues in the CDR3. The CDR3: CASSYAPVQGTEQFF. The DNA for the CDR3 is TGTGCCAGCAGTTACGCCCCCGTCCAGGGTACCGAGCAGTTCTTC.

In DNA form, the CDR3 reads TGTGCCAGCAACTTGGCGGGAGGGCCGTACAATGAGCAGTTCTTC. Translating gives CASNLAGGPYNEQFF. The V gene is TRBV2, the J gene TRBJ2-1; 9 bases map to TRBD2. J gave up 4 bases and V 7 bases, and 8 bases lay outside the gene matches. The CDR3 is made up of 15 amino acids. The germline CDR1 and CDR2 sequences are SNHLY and FYNNEI. Full variable domain (missing parts from reference TRBV2 and TRBJ2-1): EPEVTQTPSHQVTQMGQEVILRCVPISNHLYFYWYRQILGQKVEFLVSFYNNEISEKSEIFDDQFSVERPDGSNFTLKIRSTKLEDSAMYFCASNLAGGPYNEQFFGPGTRLTVL.

For this clone: The identical CDR3 is also encoded by other nucleotide sequences in the sample. The chain recombines TRBV7-6 with TRBJ2-5, with 12 bases matching TRBD2. The ends lost 1 base at V and 1 base at J; junction bases unmatched: 4. CDR1 is SGHVS, CDR2 FNYEAQ, per germline. The length of the CDR3 is 17 residues. The CDR3 region has the DNA TGTGCCAGCAGCTTAGGGCTAGCGGGAGGGGGCCAAGAGACCCAGTACTTC. Translated: CASSLGLAGGGQETQYF.

The chain uses TRBV5-8 and TRBJ2-7; D may be TRBD2 (5 bases). Trimming removed 3 bases from V and 0 bases from J, with 19 bases in between. The germline CDR1 and CDR2 sequences are SGHTS and YDEGEE. The CDR3 loop spans 17 amino acids. For the CDR3, the DNA is TGTGCCAGCAGCTCCTACTTCCGAGGAGGAAGCTCCTACGAGCAGTACTTC. This gives the protein CASSSYFRGGSSYEQYF.